The 22 T cell receptor beta chains listed next were all sequenced from one sample in a study of T-cell reconstitution after alpha-beta-depleted transplantation in children. This sample's TCRbeta library carried unique molecular identifier barcodes. MiXCR, run by TCRdb on the PCR reads, gives a single entry per CDR3 protein. The sample includes hundreds of thousands of distinct CDR3 sequences, roughly 16% seen only once; the top ten take just under 30%. The starting material was PBMCs, mostly from graft donor cells, obtained 360 days after TCRalphabeta/CD19-depleted stem cell transplant. All receptors come from a boy under two years old who had a stem cell transplant for Wiskott-Aldrich syndrome, so the T cells may come from the graft donor.

The chain links TRBV7-2 to TRBJ2-7; 7 positions match TRBD2. The CDR3 has 15 residues. Germline assignment: CDR1 SGHTA and CDR2 FQGNSA. V dropped 1 base and J dropped 4; count of bases not matched to a gene: 7. This CDR3 reads CASSLGLATNYEQYF. The CDR3 DNA sequence: TGTGCCAGCAGCTTAGGACTAGCAACGAATTACGAGCAGTACTTC.

The chain is built from TRBV5-1 and TRBJ2-7; no reliable D call. Trimming left V 0 bases short and J 1 base short, with 17 bases between. The CDR3 consists of 17 residues. Germline values: CDR1 SGHRS, CDR2 YFSETQ. CDR3 in amino acids: CASSLATRFAASYEQYF. As DNA, the CDR3 is TGCGCCAGCAGCTTGGCCACGAGGTTTGCAGCATCCTACGAGCAGTACTTC.

This clonotype has only a few counts. The rearrangement links TRBV27 to TRBJ2-1; 13 bases are shared with TRBD2. The CDR3 loop spans 16 amino acids. CDR1 and CDR2 from the germline V gene are MNHEY and SMNVEV (reference sequence). V was clipped by 5 bases and J by 6 bases; unmatched bases: 7. The CDR3 nucleotides read TGTGCCAGCAGTCGGGCACTAGCGGGGGGGCCCAATGAGCAGTTCTTC. It encodes CASSRALAGGPNEQFF.

V is TRBV5-6 and J is TRBJ2-1; 7 nucleotides line up with TRBD2. Per germline, CDR1 SGHDT and CDR2 YYEEEE. This CDR3 has 14 residues. Germline trimming cut 1 base from V and 7 bases from J; bases unmatched to any gene: 5. Here the CDR3 reads CASSLIGGRNEQFF. The CDR3 DNA sequence: TGTGCCAGCAGCTTGATTGGCGGGAGAAATGAGCAGTTCTTC.

The J gene is TRBJ2-3, the V gene TRBV7-9; unclear D gene. V was shortened by 2 bases and J by 3 bases, with 9 bases between the two germline ends. Germline assignment: CDR1 SEHNR and CDR2 FQNEAQ (reference sequence). The CDR3 runs to 14 residues. CDR3 amino acids: CASSLSLGTDTQYF. The CDR3 DNA reads TGTGCCAGCAGCTTAAGTCTAGGAACAGATACGCAGTATTTT.

This clonotype was seen many times. J is TRBJ2-1 and V is TRBV12-3 or TRBV12-4, with D possibly matching TRBD1 (6 bases). The CDR3 loop spans 16 amino acids. V dropped 6 bases and J dropped 6 bases, with 21 bases sitting between them. The CDR3 DNA is TGTGCCAGCAGCTTCGGTCTTGGGACACAAAGCAATGAGCAGTTCTTC. Translation gives CASSFGLGTQSNEQFF.

The V and J genes are TRBV4-1 and TRBJ2-1, with 7 bases identical to TRBD2. The CDR3 sequence is 17 residues long. Germline lookup yields CDR1 MGHRA and CDR2 YSYEKL. Trimming took 3 bases from V and 8 from J; bases not matched to a gene: 16. CDR3 region: CASSQFFTGLGPDEQFF. CDR3 in DNA: TGCGCCAGCAGCCAGTTTTTCACCGGACTAGGCCCAGATGAGCAGTTCTTC.

The chain employs TRBV27 and TRBJ2-1; a weak D match, TRBD1 (6 bases). Between the trimmed V and J ends, which lost 4 bases and 7 bases, there was a span of 14 bases. CDR1 MNHEY and CDR2 SMNVEV come from the germline V gene (reference sequence). The CDR3 loop spans 14 amino acids. The CDR3 region has the DNA TGTGCCAGCAGTTCCCAAACTAGGGGGAATGAGCAGTTCTTC. Translating it yields CASSSQTRGNEQFF.

Many counts were recorded for this clonotype. V and J are TRBV12-3 or TRBV12-4 and TRBJ2-3, with TRBD2 identical over 8 bases. There are 15 residues in the CDR3. V lost 3 bases, J lost 2 bases, and 4 bases stayed unmatched. CDR3 bases: TGTGCCAGCAGTTTTATAGCGGGGATCACAGATACGCAGTATTTT. Translating it yields CASSFIAGITDTQYF.

The CDR3 DNA reads TGCAGTGCCCGGGGGGGCCAGGGCTACAATGAGCAGTTCTTC. Its translation is CSARGGQGYNEQFF. This sequence joins TRBV20-1 and TRBJ2-1; 8 nucleotides agree with TRBD2. The CDR3 is made up of 14 amino acids. Looked up from germline, CDR1 is DFQATT and CDR2 is SNEGSKA (reference sequence). V shed 6 bases and J 3 bases; nucleotides not matched to a gene: 7.

The genes are TRBV21-1 and TRBJ2-6; TRBD2 is the table's D call, not checked against the DNA. TRBV21-1 is a documented pseudogene. This CDR3 has 19 residues. The CDR3, as DNA: TGTGCCAGCAGCAAAGTAAACCTCCCCAGGTTATCTGGGGCCAACGTCCTGACTTTC. This encodes CASSKVNLPRLSGANVLTF.

This chain joins TRBV11-2 and TRBJ1-1; no definite D call. This CDR3 is built from 15 residues. Trimming took 3 bases from V and 2 from J, leaving 13 bases between them. In germline, CDR1 is SGHAT, CDR2 FQNNGV. As DNA, the CDR3 is TGTGCCAGCAGCTTGAGCGGTTGGGGTAACACTGAAGCTTTCTTT. Encoded protein: CASSLSGWGNTEAFF.

This clonotype showed up many times. The gene calls are TRBV29-1 and TRBJ2-1; 7 bases are shared with TRBD1. The CDR3 covers 14 residues. The V gene's germline CDR1 is SQVTM and CDR2 ANQGSEA. J gave up 2 bases and V 4 bases, and 5 bases lay outside the gene matches. The CDR3: CSVGMGTAYNEQFF. Written as DNA, the CDR3 is TGCAGCGTTGGAATGGGGACAGCCTACAATGAGCAGTTCTTC.

In its sample, this clonotype was seen a few times. The gene calls are TRBV29-1 and TRBJ1-2; no clear D gene. The CDR3 extends over 12 amino acids. Germline V gene sequence: CDR1 SQVTM, CDR2 ANQGSEA. Trimming left V 4 bases short and J 1 base short, with 7 bases between. The CDR3 loop reads CSVARLNYGYTF. The CDR3 coding sequence is TGCAGCGTTGCCAGGCTTAACTATGGCTACACCTTC.

A few counts support this clonotype. The chain combines TRBV4-2 with TRBJ1-2, with TRBD1 identical over 7 bases. The CDR3 has 13 amino acids. Germline V lookup: CDR1 LGHNA, CDR2 YNFKEQ. V shed 4 bases, J shed 8 bases, and the junction held 7 bases outside the gene matches. The CDR3 loop is CASSLRTGEGYTF. CDR3 DNA: TGTGCCAGCAGCCTTCGCACAGGGGAGGGCTACACCTTC.

This clonotype has more than one count but fewer than ten. This chain connects TRBV12-3 or TRBV12-4 to TRBJ2-1; D is unclear. This CDR3 is built from 12 residues. The V end lost 2 bases, the J end lost 8 bases, and 7 bases lay between the germline ends. The CDR3 DNA reads as TGTGCCAGCAGTTTAATAGGGCATGAGCAGTTCTTC. Translated, it gives CASSLIGHEQFF.

This clonotype was seen only a few times. Here the CDR3 reads CASKGQGAVETQYF. CDR3 DNA sequence: TGTGCCAGCAAGGGGCAGGGGGCTGTAGAGACCCAGTACTTC. The chain uses TRBV6-5 and TRBJ2-5; 8 nucleotides line up with TRBD1. Germline-derived CDR1 and CDR2 are MNHEY and SVGAGI. J was trimmed by 4 bases and V by 7 bases; bases with no gene match: 8. This CDR3 has 14 amino acids.

This clonotype was detected only a few times. This rearrangement joins TRBV20-1 to TRBJ2-1; 14 bases map to TRBD2. This CDR3 region has 14 residues. The trim removed 3 bases at V and 9 bases at J, leaving 4 bases unmatched. In germline, CDR1 is DFQATT, CDR2 SNEGSKA (reference sequence). CDR3 region: CSARTSGRVSEQFF. CDR3 bases: TGCAGTGCTAGGACTAGCGGGAGGGTCAGTGAGCAGTTCTTC.

The chain couples TRBV20-1 to TRBJ2-2; maybe TRBD1 (8 bases). CDR1 is DFQATT, CDR2 SNEGSKA, per germline (reference sequence). V lost 3 bases and J lost 4, with 12 bases in between. The CDR3 length is 14 residues. CDR3 DNA sequence: TGCAGTGCTAGTAACAGGGGGGGCACCGGGGAGCTGTTTTTT. Translation: CSASNRGGTGELFF.

The table lists this clonotype with many counts. The V call is TRBV12-3 or TRBV12-4, the J call TRBJ2-5, with 10 bases that match TRBD1. V trimming: 3 bases; J trimming: 5 bases; junction bases outside the gene matches: 6. This CDR3 has 15 residues. The DNA of the CDR3 is TGTGCCAGCAGTTTCGGACAGGGGGTGAGGGAGACCCAGTACTTC. It specifies CASSFGQGVRETQYF.

The J gene is TRBJ1-4, the V gene TRBV14, with 7 bases identical to TRBD1. J lost 4 bases, V lost 5 bases, and 7 bases had no gene match. Looked up from germline, CDR1 is SGHDN and CDR2 is FVKESK. CDR3 length: 15 residues. CDR3 sequence reads: CASSSQGVVNEKLFF. In DNA, the CDR3 is TGTGCCAGCAGCTCGCAGGGGGTCGTTAATGAAAAACTGTTTTTT.

The table lists this clonotype with a few counts. The chain employs TRBV6-2 or TRBV6-3 and TRBJ2-7; 9 nucleotides line up with TRBD1. The junction had 8 bases not matched to a gene; V was cut back by 5 bases and J by 3 bases. CDR3 length equals 15 residues. The V gene's germline CDR1 is MNHEY and CDR2 SVGEGT. The CDR3 reads CASSEWTGVNYEQYF. Written as DNA, the CDR3 is TGTGCCAGCAGTGAGTGGACAGGGGTCAACTACGAGCAGTACTTC.